The 7 T cell receptor beta chains given below trace back to one sample, sequenced in a study of PD-1 blockade in classical Hodgkin lymphoma. Every patient relapsed after autologous stem cell transplantation, and brentuximab vedotin exposure varied. Produced via immunoSEQ multiplex PCR; TCRdb's table is partial and in-frame only. The sample has approximately 11,000 clones, nearly 80% seen once; the top ten hold 34%. The sequences come from peripheral blood mononuclear cells (PBMCs), collected before the second cycle of nivolumab. The receptors come from a human donor with classical Hodgkin lymphoma.

This chain joins TRBV11-2 and TRBJ2-2, with D maybe TRBD1 (6 bases). The CDR3 contains 13 residues. CDR1 and CDR2 from the germline V gene are SGHAT and FQNNGV. V lost 5 bases and J lost 8, with 12 bases in between. CDR3 amino acids: CASSRTGKGELFF. In nucleotides, the CDR3 is TGTGCCAGCAGCCGAACAGGGAAAGGGGAGCTGTTTTTT.

This clone was counted once. The V call is TRBV15, the J call TRBJ1-2; 11 bases align to TRBD1. The CDR3 covers 14 residues. Germline lookup yields CDR1 LNHNV and CDR2 YYDKDF (reference sequence). The V gene end was trimmed by 4 bases and the J gene end by 4 bases; junction bases not matched to a gene: 2. DNA for the CDR3: TGTGCCACCAGCATGGACAGGGGGCTCTATGGCTACACCTTC. This sequence encodes CATSMDRGLYGYTF.

In DNA, the CDR3 is TGTGCCAGCAGCCATCAACAGACCTACGAGCAGTACTTC. Translated: CASSHQQTYEQYF. The chain joins TRBV4-2 to TRBJ2-7; D call uncertain. Germline lookup yields CDR1 LGHNA and CDR2 YNFKEQ. The CDR3 is 13 residues long. Between the trimmed V and J ends, which lost 3 bases and 2 bases, there was a span of 8 bases.

The J gene is TRBJ2-7, the V gene TRBV9; a weak D match, TRBD1 (7 bases). This CDR3 has 15 amino acids. V was pared by 0 bases and J by 5 bases, with 15 bases between. The germline V gene encodes CDR1 SGDLS and CDR2 YYNGEE. The CDR3 loop is CASSVAQGGWNEQYF. The CDR3 DNA is TGTGCCAGCAGCGTAGCCCAGGGGGGTTGGAACGAGCAGTACTTC.

Details on this clone: A junction boundary mismatches the germline segment, possibly from a read error. J is TRBJ1-1 and V is TRBV7-7; D gene uncertain. This CDR3 contains 13 residues. Germline V gene sequence: CDR1 SSHAT, CDR2 FNYEAQ (reference sequence). The CDR3 protein is CASSLERATEAFF. The DNA of the CDR3 is TGTGCTAGCAGCTTAGAAAGGGCCACTGAAGCTTTCTTT.

The chain is built from TRBV19 and TRBJ2-3; 10 bases match TRBD2. CDR1 and CDR2 from the germline V gene are LNHDA and SQIVND (reference sequence). This CDR3 is built from 17 residues. J was trimmed by 2 bases and V by 6 bases; bases with no gene match: 11. Here the CDR3 DNA reads TGTGCCAGTAGCCCCACTAGCGGGATGAGTCTCACAGATACGCAGTATTTT. Protein sequence: CASSPTSGMSLTDTQYF.

The genes are TRBV7-6 and TRBJ2-7, with D possibly matching TRBD1 (6 bases). Germline CDR1 reads SGHVS; CDR2 reads FNYEAQ. With 1 base removed from V and 3 bases from J, the gap between germline ends came to 13 bases. There are 15 residues in the CDR3. CDR3 residues: CASSLGTQDSYEQYF. The CDR3 nucleotides are TGTGCCAGCAGCTTAGGTACCCAGGACAGCTACGAGCAGTACTTC.